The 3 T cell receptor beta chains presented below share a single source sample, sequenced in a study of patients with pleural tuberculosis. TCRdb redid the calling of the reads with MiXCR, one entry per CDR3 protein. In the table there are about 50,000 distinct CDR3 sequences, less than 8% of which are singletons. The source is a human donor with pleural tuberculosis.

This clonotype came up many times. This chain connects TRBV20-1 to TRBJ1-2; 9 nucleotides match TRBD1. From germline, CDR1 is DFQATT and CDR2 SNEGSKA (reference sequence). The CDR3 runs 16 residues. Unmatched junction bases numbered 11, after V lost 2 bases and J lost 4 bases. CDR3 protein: CSARLGQGMGRYGYTF. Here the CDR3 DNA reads TGCAGTGCTAGACTCGGACAGGGGATGGGGCGCTATGGCTACACCTTC.

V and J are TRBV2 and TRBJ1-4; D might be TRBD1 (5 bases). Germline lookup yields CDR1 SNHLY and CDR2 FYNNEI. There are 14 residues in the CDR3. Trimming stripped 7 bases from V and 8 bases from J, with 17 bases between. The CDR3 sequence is CASKRRGDGEKLFF. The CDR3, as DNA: TGTGCCAGCAAAAGGAGGGGCGACGGAGAAAAACTGTTTTTT.

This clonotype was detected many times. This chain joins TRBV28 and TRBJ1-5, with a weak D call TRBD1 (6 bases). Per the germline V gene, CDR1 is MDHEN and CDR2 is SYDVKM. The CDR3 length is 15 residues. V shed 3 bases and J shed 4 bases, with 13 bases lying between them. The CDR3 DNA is TGTGCCAGCAGTTTCCTAGGGCAGGGGAATCAGCCCCAGCATTTT. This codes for CASSFLGQGNQPQHF.